Below are 14 T cell receptor beta chains sequenced from a single sample in a study of T cell changes during pregnancy in multiple sclerosis (dated by TCRdb to the late 2010s). The library came from the immunoSEQ multiplex PCR assay. Imported from immuneACCESS, the table was reduced by TCRdb to in-frame sequences with V and J called. These copies leave out some clones; in studies compared against another copy, an unresolved V gene accounts for under half, and the cause of the remainder is not known. This sample gives about 79,000 clones in total; roughly 95% of them show up just once. Of the sample, approximately 0.71% falls within the top ten clones. The sample in question was peripheral blood, obtained in the second trimester of pregnancy. These receptors all stem from a female donor in good health, enrolled as a control in a pregnancy study.

The rearrangement links TRBV4-1 to TRBJ1-2; D not resolved. The germline CDR1 and CDR2 sequences are MGHRA and YSYEKL. Trimming took 4 bases from V and 0 from J, leaving 15 bases between them. CDR3 length equals 16 residues. The CDR3 nucleotides read TGCGCCAGCAGCCTTTCGGTGGCGGCTACTAACTATGGCTACACCTTC. This sequence encodes CASSLSVAATNYGYTF.

This rearrangement joins TRBV6-1 to TRBJ1-1; tentatively, D is TRBD1 (5 bases). V lost 3 bases, J lost 0 bases, and 8 bases lay in between. The germline CDR1 and CDR2 sequences are MNHNS and SASEGT. This CDR3 contains 14 residues. Here the CDR3 reads CASSDTGMNTEAFF. DNA for the CDR3: TGTGCCAGCAGTGATACAGGAATGAACACTGAAGCTTTCTTT.

The chain joins TRBV6-1 to TRBJ1-5; the match to TRBD1 covers 8 bases. This CDR3 is built from 16 residues. Germline V gives CDR1 MNHNS, CDR2 SASEGT. Trimming cost V 2 bases and J 4 bases; bases outside gene matches: 7. This CDR3 reads CASSENDRGLNQPQHF. As DNA, the CDR3 is TGTGCCAGCAGTGAAAATGACAGGGGTCTTAATCAGCCCCAGCATTTT.

The CDR3 sequence: CASSSRTGGYEQYF. As DNA, the CDR3 is TGTGCCAGCTCATCACGGACAGGGGGCTACGAGCAGTACTTC. The chain links TRBV18 to TRBJ2-7, with 10 nucleotides matching TRBD1. In germline, CDR1 is KGHSH, CDR2 LQKENI. CDR3 length equals 14 residues. The J segment lost 3 bases and the V segment lost 5 bases, leaving 4 bases of the junction unmatched.

V gene TRBV7-8 combines with J gene TRBJ1-2; TRBD1 matches at 7 bases. The V gene's germline CDR1 is SGHVS and CDR2 FQNEAQ. The CDR3 totals 15 residues. Trimming took 5 bases from V and 2 from J; bases not matched to a gene: 8. In nucleotides, the CDR3 is TGTGCCAGCAGCCCCGGCGGGACAGTAAACTATGGCTACACCTTC. This sequence encodes CASSPGGTVNYGYTF.

The rearrangement joins TRBV27 to TRBJ2-3; no firm D call. Looked up from germline, CDR1 is MNHEY and CDR2 is SMNVEV (reference sequence). V lost 5 bases and J 2 bases, leaving 14 bases between the germline ends. The CDR3 sequence is 15 residues long. The CDR3 region is CASSTGQPNTDTQYF. The CDR3 DNA is TGTGCCAGCAGTACGGGTCAGCCCAACACAGATACGCAGTATTTT.

This chain uses TRBV29-1 with TRBJ2-7, with TRBD2 as a possible D gene (6 bases). The CDR3 runs 13 residues. V lost 4 bases, J lost 5 bases, and 15 bases lay in between. CDR1 is SQVTM, CDR2 ANQGSEA, per germline. CDR3 in DNA: TGCAGCGTTGCCGGGGGATCTCTAAACGAGCAGTACTTC. Its translation is CSVAGGSLNEQYF.

The chain has TRBV4-1 and TRBJ2-7; possible D gene TRBD1, 6 bases. V dropped 4 bases and J dropped 0 bases, with 13 bases sitting between them. This CDR3 region has 15 residues. Germline V lookup: CDR1 MGHRA, CDR2 YSYEKL. This CDR3 is CASSPGTTNSYEQYF. The CDR3, as DNA: TGCGCCAGCAGCCCCGGGACAACTAACTCCTACGAGCAGTACTTC.

The V call is TRBV6-5, the J call TRBJ2-5, with D possibly being TRBD1 (6 bases). Trimming stripped 3 bases from V and 1 base from J, with 12 bases between. The CDR3 sequence is 15 residues long. Germline CDR1 and CDR2: MNHEY and SVGAGI. The CDR3 DNA reads as TGTGCCAGCAGTTATTCAGGGGTTCCCCAAGAGACCCAGTACTTC. Translation: CASSYSGVPQETQYF.

This clone was seen a single time. The chain couples TRBV9 to TRBJ1-2; 7 bases align to TRBD1. Germline CDR1 and CDR2: SGDLS and YYNGEE. CDR3 length: 17 residues. Losses at the gene ends were 3 bases for V and 1 base for J; bases not matched to a gene: 12. The chain's CDR3 is CASSASRRDSDNYGYTF. The CDR3 bases are TGTGCCAGCAGCGCTTCCAGACGGGACAGCGATAACTATGGCTACACCTTC.

This chain links TRBV18 with TRBJ2-5; D is tentatively TRBD1 or TRBD2 (6 bases each). The DNA matches TRBJ2-7 better at its end, which makes the J call doubtful. The CDR3 length is 14 residues. The germline V gene has CDR1 KGHSH and CDR2 LQKENI. This chain's CDR3 is CASARQEGAYEQYF. The CDR3 DNA follows: TGTGCCAGCGCCCGCCAGGAGGGGGCCTACGAGCAGTACTTC.

The chain combines TRBV7-9 with TRBJ2-1; 7 bases agree with TRBD1. This CDR3 has 15 amino acids. Unmatched junction bases numbered 3, after V lost 4 bases and J lost 0 bases. Germline CDR1 reads SEHNR; CDR2 reads FQNEAQ (reference sequence). CDR3 in DNA: TGTGCCAGCAGCTCCAGGGGGAACTCCTACAATGAGCAGTTCTTC. It is translated as CASSSRGNSYNEQFF.

This chain joins TRBV5-1 and TRBJ2-7, with TRBD1 matching over 11 bases. This CDR3 has 14 amino acids. CDR1 is SGHRS and CDR2 is YFSETQ in the germline V gene. Trimming cost V 6 bases and J 5 bases; bases outside gene matches: 7. In nucleotides, the CDR3 is TGCGCCAGCAACTCCGGGACAGGGGGAGACGAGCAGTACTTC. The encoded protein is CASNSGTGGDEQYF.

The chain combines TRBV5-4 with TRBJ2-1; 9 nucleotides agree with TRBD2. Germline loops: CDR1 SGHNT, CDR2 YYREEE (reference sequence). V lost 1 base to trimming and J lost 8 bases; unmatched junction nucleotides: 7. This CDR3 has 15 residues. The CDR3 sequence: CASSLSSGDWDEQFF. CDR3 DNA: TGTGCCAGCAGCTTGTCTAGCGGGGATTGGGATGAGCAGTTCTTC.